This T cell receptor (beta chain) was retrieved from a study of T cells in Graves' hyperthyroidism and ophthalmopathy. Across the whole study: Initial diagnosis, before any treatment, was when peripheral blood was collected. Findings and limits, study-wide: Model-based prediction identified ophthalmopathy a median about 6.8 months prior to its onset.

The germline V gene encodes CDR1 MDHEN and CDR2 SYDVKM. Trimming took 5 bases from V and 3 from J; bases not matched to a gene: 19. The CDR3 runs to 19 residues. PBMCs were collected from an approximately 9.5 ml volume of fresh peripheral blood. This clonotype was picked up many times. Antigen: not known. There were TCR beta CDR3 regions amplified from RNA transcripts. The primer set for the first-round RT-PCR of the TCR CDR3 was HTBI. From the multiplex PCR reads, TCRdb called clonotypes with MiXCR, one entry per CDR3 protein. The sample has approximately 610,000 distinct CDR3 sequences, 14% to 15% seen once; the top ten hold approximately 4.2%.

V and J are TRBV28 and TRBJ2-7; TRBD2 aligns across 10 bases. Sequenced sample: blood. The clonotype was recovered from a woman aged 40 to 50 with Graves' ophthalmopathy. This CDR3 reads CASSRTTISGRKEDYEQYF. The CDR3 DNA is TGTGCCAGCAGTCGCACTACGATTAGCGGGAGGAAGGAGGACTACGAGCAGTACTTC.